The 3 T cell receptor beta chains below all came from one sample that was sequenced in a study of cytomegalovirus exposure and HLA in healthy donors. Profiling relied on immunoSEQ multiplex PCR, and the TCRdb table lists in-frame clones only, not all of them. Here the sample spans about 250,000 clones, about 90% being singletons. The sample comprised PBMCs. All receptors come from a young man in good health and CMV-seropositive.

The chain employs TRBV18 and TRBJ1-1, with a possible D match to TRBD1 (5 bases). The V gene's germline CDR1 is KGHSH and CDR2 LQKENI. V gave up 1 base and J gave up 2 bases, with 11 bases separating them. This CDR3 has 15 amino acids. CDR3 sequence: CASSPRRGDNTEAFF. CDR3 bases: TGTGCCAGCTCACCACGACGGGGCGATAACACTGAAGCTTTCTTT.

The CDR3 region has the DNA TGTGCCAGCAGTTTACCCTCGGGACTAGCGGGAGGGCCTGCCTCAGATACGCAGTATTTT. Protein sequence: CASSLPSGLAGGPASDTQYF. The genes are TRBV27 and TRBJ2-3; 16 positions match TRBD2. This CDR3 has 20 residues. CDR1 MNHEY and CDR2 SMNVEV come from the germline V gene (reference sequence). With V trimmed by 2 bases and J by 4 bases, 12 bases remained unmatched.

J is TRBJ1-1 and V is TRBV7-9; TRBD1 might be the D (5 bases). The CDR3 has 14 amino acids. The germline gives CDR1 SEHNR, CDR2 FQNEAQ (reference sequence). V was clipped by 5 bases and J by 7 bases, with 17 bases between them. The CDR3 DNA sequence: TGTGCCAGCAGCACTAAAGGGGACGACATTGAAGCTTTCTTT. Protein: CASSTKGDDIEAFF. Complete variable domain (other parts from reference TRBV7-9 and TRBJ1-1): DTGVSQNPRHKITKRGQNVTFRCDPISEHNRLYWYRQTLGQGPEFLTYFQNEAQLEKSRLLSDRFSAERPKGSFSTLEIQRTEQGDSAMYLCASSTKGDDIEAFFGQGTRLTVV.